This TCR beta chain was observed in a study of response to subunit inactivated influenza vaccine. Study findings and constraints: T cells newly recruited by each seasonal influenza vaccination are few, the authors suggested.

Of note for this clonotype: Its antigen remains unknown.

The J segment lost 7 bases and the V segment lost 4 bases, leaving 7 bases of the junction unmatched. The CDR3 consists of 13 residues. The germline gives CDR1 SGHDT, CDR2 YYEEEE. TCRdb re-called the RT-PCR reads with MiXCR, one entry per CDR3 protein. The data hold around 520,000 distinct CDR3 sequences, with roughly 27% observed a single time. V and J are TRBV5-6 and TRBJ1-1; TRBD1 agrees at 7 bases. This receptor was identified in a man between 45 and 60 years old who received an inactivated influenza vaccine. The specimen was CD4+ T cells sorted from PBMCs, collected more than 4 days after vaccination. As DNA, the CDR3 is TGTGCCAGCAGCGGAACAGGGGCCTTTGAAGCTTTCTTT. Residues: CASSGTGAFEAFF.